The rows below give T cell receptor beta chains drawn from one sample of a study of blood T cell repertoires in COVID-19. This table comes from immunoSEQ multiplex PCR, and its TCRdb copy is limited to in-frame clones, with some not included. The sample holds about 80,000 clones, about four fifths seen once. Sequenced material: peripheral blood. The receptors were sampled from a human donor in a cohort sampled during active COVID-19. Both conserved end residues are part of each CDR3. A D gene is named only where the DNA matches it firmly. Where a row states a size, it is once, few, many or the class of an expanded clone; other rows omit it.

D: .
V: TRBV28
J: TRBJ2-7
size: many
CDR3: CASSPGEKYEQYF
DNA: TGTGCCAGCAGTCCCGGGGAGAAATACGAGCAGTACTTC

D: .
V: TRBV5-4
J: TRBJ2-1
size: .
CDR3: CASSLRGSRNEQFF
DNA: TGTGCCAGCAGCCTCAGGGGATCAAGGAATGAGCAGTTCTTC

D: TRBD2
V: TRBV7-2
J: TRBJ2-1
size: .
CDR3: CASSSSGGSYNEQFF
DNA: TGTGCCAGCAGCTCCAGCGGGGGGTCCTACAATGAGCAGTTCTTC

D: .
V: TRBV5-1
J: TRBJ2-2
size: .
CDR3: CASSGGNSRPGELFF
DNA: TGCGCCAGCAGCGGAGGGAATTCTAGGCCCGGGGAGCTGTTTTTT

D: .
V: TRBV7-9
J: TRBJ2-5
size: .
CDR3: CASSLISETQYF
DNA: TGTGCCAGCAGCTTAATTTCGGAGACCCAGTACTTC

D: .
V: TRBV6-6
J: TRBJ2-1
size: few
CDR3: CASSYSDRQGGEQFF
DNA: TGTGCCAGCAGTTACTCGGACCGACAGGGAGGTGAGCAGTTCTTC

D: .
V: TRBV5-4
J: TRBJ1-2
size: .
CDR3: CASSRTELYGYTF
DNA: TGTGCCAGCAGCCGGACAGAACTCTATGGCTACACCTTC

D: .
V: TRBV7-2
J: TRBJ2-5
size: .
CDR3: CASSLFMVGETQYF
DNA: TGTGCCAGCAGCTTATTTATGGTGGGCGAGACCCAGTACTTC

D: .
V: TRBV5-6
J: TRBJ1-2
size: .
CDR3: CASSPDFGSQTNYGYTF
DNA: TGTGCCAGCAGCCCCGACTTTGGCAGCCAGACTAACTATGGCTACACCTTC

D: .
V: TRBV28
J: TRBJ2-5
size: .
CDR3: CASSLAGTFETQYF
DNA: TGTGCCAGCAGTTTAGCCGGGACATTTGAGACCCAGTACTTC

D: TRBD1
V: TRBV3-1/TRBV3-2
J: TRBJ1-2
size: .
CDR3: CASSRDRGMYGHTF
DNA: TGTGCCAGCAGCCGGGACAGGGGGATGTATGGCCACACCTTC

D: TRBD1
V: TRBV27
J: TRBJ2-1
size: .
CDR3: CASSFLRDRYNEQFF
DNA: TGTGCCAGCAGTTTCCTCCGGGACAGGTACAATGAGCAGTTCTTC

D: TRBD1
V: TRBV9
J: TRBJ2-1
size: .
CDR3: CASSVEGQGIYEQFF
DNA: TGTGCCAGCAGCGTAGAGGGACAGGGTATATATGAGCAGTTCTTC

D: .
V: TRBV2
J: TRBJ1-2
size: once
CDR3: CASSSYRRGYGYTF
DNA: TGTGCCAGCAGTTCATATAGAAGGGGCTATGGCTACACCTTC

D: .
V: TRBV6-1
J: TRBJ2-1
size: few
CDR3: CASSDRGSGNNEQFF
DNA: TGTGCCAGCAGTGACAGGGGCTCGGGAAACAATGAGCAGTTCTTC

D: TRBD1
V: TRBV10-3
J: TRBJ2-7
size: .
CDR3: CAISEPGTGLNYEQYF
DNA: TGTGCCATCAGTGAGCCGGGGACAGGGCTGAACTACGAGCAGTACTTC

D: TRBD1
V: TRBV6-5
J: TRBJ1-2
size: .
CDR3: CASSPAMTGYYGYTF
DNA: TGTGCCAGCAGTCCGGCGATGACAGGGTACTATGGCTACACCTTC

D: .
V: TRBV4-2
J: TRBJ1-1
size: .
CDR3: CASSTYYDGSEAFF
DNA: TGTGCCAGCAGCACCTACTATGACGGGTCAGAAGCTTTCTTT

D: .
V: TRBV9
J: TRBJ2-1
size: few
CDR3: CASSVADHNNEQFF
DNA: TGTGCCAGCAGCGTAGCTGATCACAACAATGAGCAGTTCTTC

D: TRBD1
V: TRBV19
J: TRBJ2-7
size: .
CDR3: CASSPGDSRSDEQYF
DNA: TGTGCCAGTAGTCCTGGGGACAGTCGTTCCGACGAGCAGTACTTC

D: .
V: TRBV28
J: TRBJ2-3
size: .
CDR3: CASSLGGPKTQYF
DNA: TGTGCCAGCAGTTTAGGTGGCCCCAAGACGCAGTATTTT

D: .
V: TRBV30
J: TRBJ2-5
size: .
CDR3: CAWSVPQPLETQYF
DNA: TGTGCCTGGAGTGTACCACAGCCCCTGGAGACCCAGTACTTC

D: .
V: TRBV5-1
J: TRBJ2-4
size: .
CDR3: CASSLALARAAKNIQYF
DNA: TGCGCCAGCAGCTTGGCCCTAGCGAGGGCAGCCAAAAACATTCAGTACTTC

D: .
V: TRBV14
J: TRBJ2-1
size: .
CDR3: CASSPPDSYNEQFF
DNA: TGTGCCAGCAGCCCCCCCGACAGCTACAATGAGCAGTTCTTC

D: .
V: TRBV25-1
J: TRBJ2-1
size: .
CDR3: CASSPRGAFEQFF
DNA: TGTGCCAGCAGTCCCAGGGGAGCGTTTGAGCAGTTCTTC

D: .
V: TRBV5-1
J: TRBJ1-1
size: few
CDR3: CASSRRTVGGTEAFF
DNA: TGCGCCAGCAGCCGCCGGACAGTCGGCGGGACTGAAGCTTTCTTT

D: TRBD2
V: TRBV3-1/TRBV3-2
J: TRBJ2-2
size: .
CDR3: CASRVAGEATGELFF
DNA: TGTGCCAGCAGAGTAGCGGGGGAGGCCACCGGGGAGCTGTTTTTT

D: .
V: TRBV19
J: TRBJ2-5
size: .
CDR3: CASSWSSEGQETQYF
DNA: TGTGCCAGTAGTTGGTCTAGCGAGGGCCAAGAGACCCAGTACTTC

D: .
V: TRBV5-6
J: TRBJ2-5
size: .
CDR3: CASSWTDQETQYF
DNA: TGTGCCAGCAGCTGGACAGACCAAGAGACCCAGTACTTC

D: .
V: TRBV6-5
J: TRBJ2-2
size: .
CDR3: CASSYMRTANTGELFF
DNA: TGTGCCAGCAGTTACATGAGGACAGCGAACACCGGGGAGCTGTTTTTT

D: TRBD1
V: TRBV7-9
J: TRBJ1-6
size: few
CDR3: CASSRGQGFYNSPLHF
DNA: TGTGCCAGCAGCCGTGGACAGGGCTTCTATAATTCACCCCTCCACTTT

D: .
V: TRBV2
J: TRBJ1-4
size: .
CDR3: CASSEIVGGILFF
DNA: TGTGCCAGCAGTGAAATAGTTGGCGGAATACTGTTTTTT